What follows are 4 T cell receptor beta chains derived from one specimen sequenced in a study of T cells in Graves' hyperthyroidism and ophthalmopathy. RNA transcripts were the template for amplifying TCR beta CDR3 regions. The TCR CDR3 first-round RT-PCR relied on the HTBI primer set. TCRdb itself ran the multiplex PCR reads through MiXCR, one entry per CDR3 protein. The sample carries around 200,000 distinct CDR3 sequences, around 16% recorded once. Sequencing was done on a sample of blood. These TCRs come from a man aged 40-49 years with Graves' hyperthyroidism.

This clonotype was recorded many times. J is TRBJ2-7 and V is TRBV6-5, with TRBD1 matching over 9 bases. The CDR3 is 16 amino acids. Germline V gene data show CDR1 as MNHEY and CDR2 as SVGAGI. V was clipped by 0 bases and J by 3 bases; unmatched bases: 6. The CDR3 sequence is CASSYSDRGLSYEQYF. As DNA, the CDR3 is TGTGCCAGCAGTTACTCGGACAGGGGCCTAAGCTACGAGCAGTACTTC.

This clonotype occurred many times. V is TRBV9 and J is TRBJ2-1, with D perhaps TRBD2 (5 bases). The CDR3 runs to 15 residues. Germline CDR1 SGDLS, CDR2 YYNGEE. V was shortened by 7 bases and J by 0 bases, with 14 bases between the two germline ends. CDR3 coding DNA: TGTGCCAGCTCACCAACGGGAAGCTCCTACAATGAGCAGTTCTTC. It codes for CASSPTGSSYNEQFF.

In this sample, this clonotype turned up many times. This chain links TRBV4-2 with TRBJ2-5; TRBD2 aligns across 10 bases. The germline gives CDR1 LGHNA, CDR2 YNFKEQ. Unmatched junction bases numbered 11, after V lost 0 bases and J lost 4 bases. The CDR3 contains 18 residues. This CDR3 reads CASSQDRSSGGARETQYF. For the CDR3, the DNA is TGTGCCAGCAGCCAAGATAGGTCCAGCGGGGGGGCTCGAGAGACCCAGTACTTC.

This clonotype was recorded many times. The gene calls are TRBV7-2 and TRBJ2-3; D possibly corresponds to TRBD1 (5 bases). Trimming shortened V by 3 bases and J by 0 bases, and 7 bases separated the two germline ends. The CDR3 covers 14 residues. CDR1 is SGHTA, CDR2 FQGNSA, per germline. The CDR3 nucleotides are TGTGCCAGCAGCTTGCGACAGAGCACAGATACGCAGTATTTT. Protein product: CASSLRQSTDTQYF.